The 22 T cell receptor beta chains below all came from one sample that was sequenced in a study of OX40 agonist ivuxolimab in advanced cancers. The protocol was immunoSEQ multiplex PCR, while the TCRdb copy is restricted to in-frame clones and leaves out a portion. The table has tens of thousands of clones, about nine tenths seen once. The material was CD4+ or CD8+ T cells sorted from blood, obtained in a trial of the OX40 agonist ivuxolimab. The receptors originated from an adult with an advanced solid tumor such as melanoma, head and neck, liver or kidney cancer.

In nucleotides, the CDR3 is TGTGCCAGCAGTTATAGGGGCCGGAAAGAGACCCAGTACTTC. Encoded protein: CASSYRGRKETQYF. V usage is TRBV6-5 and J usage is TRBJ2-5; weak D call: TRBD1 (5 bases). Germline V gives CDR1 MNHEY, CDR2 SVGAGI. The CDR3 runs to 14 residues. The ends were cut back, 3 bases at V and 3 bases at J, with 11 bases in the middle.

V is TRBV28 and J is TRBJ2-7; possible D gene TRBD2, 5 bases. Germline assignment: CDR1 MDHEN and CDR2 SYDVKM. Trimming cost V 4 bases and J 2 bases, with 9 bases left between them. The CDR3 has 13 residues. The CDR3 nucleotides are TGTGCCAGCAGTTCACTAGTGGCCTACGAGCAGTACTTC. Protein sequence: CASSSLVAYEQYF.

The CDR3 region is CASSPGTVRETQYF. CDR3 DNA: TGTGCCAGCTCACCCGGGACAGTCCGTGAGACCCAGTACTTC. V is TRBV18 and J is TRBJ2-5; TRBD1 matches 7 bases. V lost 3 bases to trimming and J lost 5 bases; unmatched junction nucleotides: 6. Per germline, CDR1 KGHSH and CDR2 LQKENI. The CDR3 length is 14 residues.

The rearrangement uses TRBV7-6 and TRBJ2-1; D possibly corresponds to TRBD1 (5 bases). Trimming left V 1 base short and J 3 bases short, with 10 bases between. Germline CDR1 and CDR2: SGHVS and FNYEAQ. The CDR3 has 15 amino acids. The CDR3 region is CASSLGPGHYNEQFF. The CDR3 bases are TGTGCCAGCAGCTTAGGGCCAGGGCACTACAATGAGCAGTTCTTC.

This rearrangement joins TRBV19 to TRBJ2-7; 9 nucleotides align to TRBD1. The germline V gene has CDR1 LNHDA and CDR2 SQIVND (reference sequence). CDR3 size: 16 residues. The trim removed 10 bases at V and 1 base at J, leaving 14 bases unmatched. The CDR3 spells CATGYSRTGASYEQYF. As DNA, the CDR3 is TGTGCCACAGGTTACAGCCGGACAGGGGCGTCCTACGAGCAGTACTTC.

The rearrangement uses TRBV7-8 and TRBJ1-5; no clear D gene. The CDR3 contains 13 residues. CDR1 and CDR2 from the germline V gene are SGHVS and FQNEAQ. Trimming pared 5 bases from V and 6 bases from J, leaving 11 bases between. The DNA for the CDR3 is TGTGCCAGCAGCCTCGGATCATTTCAGCCCCAGCATTTT. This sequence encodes CASSLGSFQPQHF.

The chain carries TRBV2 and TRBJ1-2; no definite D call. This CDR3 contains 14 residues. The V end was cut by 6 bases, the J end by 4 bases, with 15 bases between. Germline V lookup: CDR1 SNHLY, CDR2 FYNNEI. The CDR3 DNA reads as TGTGCCAGCAGCGACGATGTAATCGGCTATGGCTACACCTTC. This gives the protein CASSDDVIGYGYTF.

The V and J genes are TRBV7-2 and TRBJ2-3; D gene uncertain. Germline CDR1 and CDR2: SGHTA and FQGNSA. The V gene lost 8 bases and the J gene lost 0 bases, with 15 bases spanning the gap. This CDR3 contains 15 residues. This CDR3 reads CASHRTQTSTDTQYF. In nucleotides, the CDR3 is TGTGCCAGCCACAGAACTCAGACTAGCACAGATACGCAGTATTTT. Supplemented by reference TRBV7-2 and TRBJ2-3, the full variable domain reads GAGVSQSPSNKVTEKGKDVELRCDPISGHTALYWYRQSLGQGLEFLIYFQGNSAPDKSGLPSDRFSAERTGGSVSTLTIQRTQQEDSAVYLCASHRTQTSTDTQYFGPGTRLTVL.

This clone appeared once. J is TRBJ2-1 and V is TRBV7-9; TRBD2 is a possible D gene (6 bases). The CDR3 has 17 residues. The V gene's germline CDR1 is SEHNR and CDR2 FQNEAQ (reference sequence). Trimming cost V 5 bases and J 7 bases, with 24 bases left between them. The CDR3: CASSAWLSQRVRNEQFF. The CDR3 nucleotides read TGTGCCAGCAGCGCCTGGTTGTCCCAGCGGGTAAGGAATGAGCAGTTCTTC.

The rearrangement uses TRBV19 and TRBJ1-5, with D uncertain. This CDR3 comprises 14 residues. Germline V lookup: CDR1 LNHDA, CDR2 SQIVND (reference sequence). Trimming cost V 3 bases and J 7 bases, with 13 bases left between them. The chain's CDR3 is CASSIWTGGQPQHF. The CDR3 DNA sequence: TGTGCCAGTAGTATTTGGACCGGCGGGCAGCCCCAGCATTTT. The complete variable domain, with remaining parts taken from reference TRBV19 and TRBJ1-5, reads DGGITQSPKYLFRKEGQNVTLSCEQNLNHDAMYWYRQDPGQGLRLIYYSQIVNDFQKGDIAEGYSVSREKKESFPLTVTSAQKNPTAFYLCASSIWTGGQPQHFGDGTRLSIL.

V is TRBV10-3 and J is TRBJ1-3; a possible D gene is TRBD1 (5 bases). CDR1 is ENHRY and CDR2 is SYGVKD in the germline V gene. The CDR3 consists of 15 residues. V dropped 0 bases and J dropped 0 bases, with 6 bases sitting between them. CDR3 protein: CAISESQGSGNTIYF. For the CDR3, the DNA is TGTGCCATCAGTGAGTCGCAGGGCTCTGGAAACACCATATATTTT.

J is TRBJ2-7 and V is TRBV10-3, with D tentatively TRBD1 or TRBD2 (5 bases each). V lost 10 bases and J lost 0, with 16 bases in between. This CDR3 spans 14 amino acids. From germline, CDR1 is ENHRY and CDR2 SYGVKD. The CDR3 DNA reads TGTGCCAGCTCCGGGACGGAGAGCTCCTACGAGCAGTACTTC. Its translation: CASSGTESSYEQYF.

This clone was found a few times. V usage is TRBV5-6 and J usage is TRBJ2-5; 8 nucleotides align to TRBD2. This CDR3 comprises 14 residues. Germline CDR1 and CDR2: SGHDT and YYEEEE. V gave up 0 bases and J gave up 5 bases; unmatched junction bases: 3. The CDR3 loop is CASSLGGRRETQYF. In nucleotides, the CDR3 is TGTGCCAGCAGCTTGGGCGGGAGGCGGGAGACCCAGTACTTC.

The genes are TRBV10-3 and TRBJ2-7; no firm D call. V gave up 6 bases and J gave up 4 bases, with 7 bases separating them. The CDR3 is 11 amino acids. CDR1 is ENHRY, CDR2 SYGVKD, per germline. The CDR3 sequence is CAISATYEQYF. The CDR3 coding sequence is TGTGCCATCAGCGCCACGTACGAGCAGTACTTC.

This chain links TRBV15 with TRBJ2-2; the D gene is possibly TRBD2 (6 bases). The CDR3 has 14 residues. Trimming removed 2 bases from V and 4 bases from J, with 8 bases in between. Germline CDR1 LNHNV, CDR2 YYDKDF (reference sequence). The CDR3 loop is CATSRRGTTGELFF. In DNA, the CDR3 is TGTGCCACCAGCAGACGGGGGACCACCGGGGAGCTGTTTTTT.

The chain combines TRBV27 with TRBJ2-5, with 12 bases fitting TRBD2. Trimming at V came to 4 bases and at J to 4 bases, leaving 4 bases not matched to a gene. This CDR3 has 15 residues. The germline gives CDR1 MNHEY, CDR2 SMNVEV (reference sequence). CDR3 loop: CASSYLAGGGETQYF. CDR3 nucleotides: TGTGCCAGCAGTTACCTAGCGGGAGGGGGAGAGACCCAGTACTTC.

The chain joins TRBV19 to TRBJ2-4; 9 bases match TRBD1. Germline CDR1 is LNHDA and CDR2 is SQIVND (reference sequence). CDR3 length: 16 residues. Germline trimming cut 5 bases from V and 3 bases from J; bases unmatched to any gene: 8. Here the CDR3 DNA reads TGTGCCAGTAGTTTCGGGACAGGGTTAGGCAAAAACATTCAGTACTTC. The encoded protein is CASSFGTGLGKNIQYF.

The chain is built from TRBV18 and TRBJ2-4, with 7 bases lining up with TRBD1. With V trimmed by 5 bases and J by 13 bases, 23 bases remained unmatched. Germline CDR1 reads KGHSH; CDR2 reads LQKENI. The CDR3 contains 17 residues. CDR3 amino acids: CASSMMGQGAGGTSQYF. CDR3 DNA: TGTGCCAGCTCAATGATGGGACAAGGGGCAGGGGGAACCTCCCAGTACTTC.

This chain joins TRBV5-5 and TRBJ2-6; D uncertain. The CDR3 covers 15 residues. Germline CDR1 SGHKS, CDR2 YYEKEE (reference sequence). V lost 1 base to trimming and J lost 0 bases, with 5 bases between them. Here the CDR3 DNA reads TGTGCCAGCAGCTTGTGGGGCTCTGGGGCCAACGTCCTGACTTTC. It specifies CASSLWGSGANVLTF.

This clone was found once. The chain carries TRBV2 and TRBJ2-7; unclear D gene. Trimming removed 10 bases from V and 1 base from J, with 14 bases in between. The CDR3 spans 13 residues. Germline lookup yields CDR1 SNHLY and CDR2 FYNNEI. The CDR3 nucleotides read TGTGCCACCCAAAGGTCTGGGTCCTACGAGCAGTACTTC. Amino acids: CATQRSGSYEQYF.

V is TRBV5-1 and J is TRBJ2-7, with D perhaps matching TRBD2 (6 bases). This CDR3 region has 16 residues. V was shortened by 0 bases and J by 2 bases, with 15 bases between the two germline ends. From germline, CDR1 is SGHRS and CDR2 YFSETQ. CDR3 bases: TGCGCCAGCAGCTTGGCATGGGGGGACGGAGCCTACGAGCAGTACTTC. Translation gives CASSLAWGDGAYEQYF.

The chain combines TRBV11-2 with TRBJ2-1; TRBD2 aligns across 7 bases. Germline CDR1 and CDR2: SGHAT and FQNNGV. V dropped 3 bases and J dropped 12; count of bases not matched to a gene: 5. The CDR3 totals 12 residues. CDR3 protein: CASSLFGLGQFF. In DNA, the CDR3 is TGTGCCAGCAGCTTGTTTGGACTAGGGCAGTTCTTC.